The 3 T cell receptor beta chains listed next were all sequenced from one sample in a study of blood T cell repertoires in COVID-19. Profiled with immunoSEQ multiplex PCR; TCRdb holds only in-frame clones, not every one. Here the sample spans 250,000 to 350,000 clones, roughly 90% being singletons. The sequencing input was peripheral blood. These TCRs come from a woman in her sixties or seventies with acute or convalescent COVID-19.

The V gene is TRBV11-3, the J gene TRBJ2-3, with 9 bases identical to TRBD1. The ends lost 4 bases at V and 7 bases at J; junction bases unmatched: 6. The length of the CDR3 is 14 residues. CDR1 and CDR2 from the germline V gene are SGHNT and YENEEA. The CDR3 loop reads CASSSEGQGYTQYF. Here the CDR3 DNA reads TGTGCCAGCAGCTCAGAGGGACAGGGATATACGCAGTATTTT.

The gene calls are TRBV18 and TRBJ2-1; no clear D gene. The CDR3 spans 12 residues. CDR1 and CDR2 from the germline V gene are KGHSH and LQKENI. Trimming left V 3 bases short and J 10 bases short, with 10 bases between. The CDR3: CASSPTQREQFF. The CDR3 DNA reads as TGTGCCAGCTCACCCACCCAACGGGAGCAGTTCTTC. Based on the CDR3 plus reference TRBV18 and TRBJ2-1, the full variable domain is NAGVMQNPRHLVRRRGQEARLRCSPMKGHSHVYWYRQLPEEGLKFMVYLQKENIIDESGMPKERFSAEFPKEGPSILRIQQVVRGDSAAYFCASSPTQREQFFGPGTRLTVL.

The genes are TRBV5-4 and TRBJ2-3, with a weak D call TRBD2 (6 bases). The CDR3 has 12 amino acids. Looked up from germline, CDR1 is SGHNT and CDR2 is YYREEE (reference sequence). V was shortened by 3 bases and J by 7 bases, with 9 bases between the two germline ends. CDR3 amino acids: CASSSGTYTQYF. The CDR3 DNA is TGTGCCAGCAGCTCGGGGACTTATACGCAGTATTTT.